This T cell receptor beta chain originates from a study of blood T cell repertoires in COVID-19. With 1 base removed from V and 9 bases from J, the gap between germline ends came to 10 bases. CDR3 size: 14 residues. The germline V gene has CDR1 LGHNA and CDR2 YSLEER. The method was immunoSEQ multiplex PCR; TCRdb's version includes in-frame clones alone and lacks a portion of them. The profile shows over 300,000 clones, about 90% of them singletons. This chain joins TRBV4-3 and TRBJ1-6; D unresolved. Material for sequencing was peripheral blood. The clonotype originates from a man between 18 and 29 years old with active or convalescent COVID-19. Written as DNA, the CDR3 is TGCGCCAGCAGCCAAGCATTAGATGGTTCACCCCTCCACTTT. Translated, it gives CASSQALDGSPLHF.